These 2 T cell receptor beta chains were sequenced from one sample in a study of graft-versus-host responses after intestinal transplantation. Antigens for these TCRs are unknown. Using immunoSEQ multiplex PCR, the repertoire was profiled, and TCRdb retains in-frame clones only, with some absent. The table includes over 85,000 clones, approximately 92% detected once. The sequencing here drew on unstimulated CD8+ T cells sorted from spleen or lymph node cells, taken before intestinal transplant. The receptors derive from a human donor who received an intestinal transplant.

The V gene is TRBV5-1, the J gene TRBJ2-7; 12 bases map to TRBD2. This CDR3 has 17 residues. CDR1 and CDR2 (germline): SGHRS, YFSETQ. With 0 bases clipped from V and 4 bases from J, the junction kept 8 bases outside the gene matches. In DNA form, the CDR3 reads TGCGCCAGCAGCTTGGAGCTAGCGGGAGGGCCCTCTTACGAGCAGTACTTC. It encodes CASSLELAGGPSYEQYF.

The chain employs TRBV6-5 and TRBJ1-5; no reliable D call. V gave up 9 bases and J gave up 3 bases, with 12 bases separating them. Germline V gene sequence: CDR1 MNHEY, CDR2 SVGAGI. The CDR3 is 13 amino acids. DNA for the CDR3: TGTGCCAGTCGTCTGGAATTCAATCAGCCCCAGCATTTT. It is translated as CASRLEFNQPQHF.